These 22 T cell receptor beta chains came from one sample sequenced in a study of cytomegalovirus exposure and HLA in healthy donors. The primer mix had 60 Vbeta and 13 Jbeta primers. The method was immunoSEQ multiplex PCR; TCRdb's version includes in-frame clones alone and lacks a portion of them. This table holds about 67,000 clones, roughly 80% found once. Sequenced: PBMCs. Receptor source: a woman between 25 and 40 years old in good health and CMV-seronegative.

This rearrangement joins TRBV11-2 to TRBJ2-5; D gene ambiguous. The V end was cut by 5 bases, the J end by 7 bases, with 11 bases between. Germline V gene sequence: CDR1 SGHAT, CDR2 FQNNGV. This CDR3 is 12 amino acids long. CDR3 loop: CASSQVDRTQYF. Here the CDR3 DNA reads TGTGCCAGCAGCCAGGTAGATCGGACCCAGTACTTC.

A single count supports this clone. V gene TRBV6-5 combines with J gene TRBJ2-7, with 7 bases fitting TRBD2. The CDR3 has 15 residues. Germline V gene sequence: CDR1 MNHEY, CDR2 SVGAGI. Unmatched junction bases numbered 7, after V lost 4 bases and J lost 1 base. The CDR3 bases are TGTGCCAGCAGTTCCGCGGGGGAGGCATCCTACGAGCAGTACTTC. Translation: CASSSAGEASYEQYF.

In its sample, this clone was seen a few times. The rearrangement uses TRBV5-8 and TRBJ2-3, with TRBD2 matching 10 bases. J lost 2 bases, V lost 0 bases, and 9 bases had no gene match. Per the germline V gene, CDR1 is SGHTS and CDR2 is YDEGEE. The length of the CDR3 is 18 residues. The CDR3 reads CASSLASTSGAYTDTQYF. CDR3 nucleotide sequence: TGTGCCAGCAGCTTGGCTTCCACTAGCGGGGCGTACACAGATACGCAGTATTTT.

The rearrangement joins TRBV5-4 to TRBJ2-1; TRBD2 matches 8 bases. The CDR3 has 15 residues. The V gene's germline CDR1 is SGHNT and CDR2 YYREEE (reference sequence). The V segment lost 0 bases and the J segment 7 bases; nucleotides outside the gene matches: 6. CDR3 bases: TGTGCCAGCAGCTTGGTTGCGGGGGGATTAAATGAGCAGTTCTTC. Its protein product is CASSLVAGGLNEQFF. The full variable domain, in which reference TRBV5-4 and TRBJ2-1 provide the parts outside the CDR3, is ETGVTQSPTHLIKTRGQQVTLRCSSQSGHNTVSWYQQALGQGPQFIFQYYREEENGRGNFPPRFSGLQFPNYSSELNVNALELDDSALYLCASSLVAGGLNEQFFGPGTRLTVL.

This chain connects TRBV6-1 to TRBJ1-1, with D possibly matching TRBD1 (5 bases). This CDR3 has 15 residues. Looked up from germline, CDR1 is MNHNS and CDR2 is SASEGT. The ends were cut back, 6 bases at V and 0 bases at J, with 14 bases in the middle. CDR3 sequence (DNA): TGTGCCAGCAGAATCGAAACAGGACTGAACACTGAAGCTTTCTTT. As protein: CASRIETGLNTEAFF.

The chain links TRBV19 to TRBJ1-3; a possible D gene is TRBD1 (6 bases). Germline V CDR1 and CDR2: LNHDA, SQIVND (reference sequence). The ends were cut back, 5 bases at V and 4 bases at J, with 18 bases in the middle. CDR3 length: 16 amino acids. CDR3 in DNA: TGTGCCAGTAGTTTAACACCGGGACACGTCGGAAACACCATATATTTT. Translation: CASSLTPGHVGNTIYF.

V and J are TRBV27 and TRBJ1-1; 8 bases are shared with TRBD1. The CDR3 covers 11 residues. Germline CDR1 and CDR2: MNHEY and SMNVEV (reference sequence). V trimming: 9 bases; J trimming: 4 bases; junction bases outside the gene matches: 1. DNA for the CDR3: TGTGCCAGTACAGGGGGCACTGAAGCTTTCTTT. Protein: CASTGGTEAFF.

The chain employs TRBV13 and TRBJ2-5, with D unclear. Trimming took off 5 bases at V and 3 bases at J, with 7 bases between the two ends. Looked up from germline, CDR1 is PRHDT and CDR2 is FYEKMQ (reference sequence). There are 12 residues in the CDR3. CDR3 loop: CASSHQKETQYF. The CDR3 DNA follows: TGTGCCAGCAGCCATCAAAAAGAGACCCAGTACTTC.

Notes on this clone: The junction departs from the called germline gene at one end, perhaps through a read error. This chain joins TRBV7-9 and TRBJ2-5; D is possibly TRBD2 (6 bases). CDR1 is SEHNR and CDR2 is FQNEAQ in the germline V gene (reference sequence). The CDR3 length is 16 residues. CDR3 in amino acids: CSSSLFVGGGKETQYF. CDR3 bases: TGTTCCAGCAGCCTATTCGTGGGGGGTGGTAAAGAGACCCAGTACTTC.

This chain uses TRBV7-9 with TRBJ1-3; TRBD1 matches at 8 bases. With V trimmed by 5 bases and J by 3 bases, 6 bases remained unmatched. Germline CDR1 is SEHNR and CDR2 is FQNEAQ (reference sequence). The CDR3 is 15 amino acids. The CDR3 DNA is TGTGCCAGCAGCCTGATGGACAGGGATGGAAACACCATATATTTT. Its protein product is CASSLMDRDGNTIYF. Filled out from reference TRBV7-9 and TRBJ1-3, the complete variable domain reads DTGVSQNPRHKITKRGQNVTFRCDPISEHNRLYWYRQTLGQGPEFLTYFQNEAQLEKSRLLSDRFSAERPKGSFSTLEIQRTEQGDSAMYLCASSLMDRDGNTIYFGEGSWLTVV.

The CDR3 nucleotides read TGCGCCAGCAGCCTTCGACAGGGGAAGGACACTGAAGCTTTCTTT. The encoded protein is CASSLRQGKDTEAFF. The chain uses TRBV5-1 and TRBJ1-1; 8 bases agree with TRBD1. Trimming removed 4 bases from V and 3 bases from J; junction bases left unmatched: 8. This CDR3 is 15 amino acids long. Germline CDR1 is SGHRS and CDR2 is YFSETQ.

V gene TRBV18 combines with J gene TRBJ1-6, with D possibly TRBD1 on 5 matching bases. The germline V gene encodes CDR1 KGHSH and CDR2 LQKENI. This CDR3 contains 16 residues. V was shortened by 6 bases and J by 7 bases, with 19 bases between the two germline ends. The CDR3 here is CASSPIPKGSNSPLHF. The DNA of the CDR3 is TGTGCCAGCTCCCCTATACCTAAGGGGTCCAATTCACCCCTCCACTTT.

The V call is TRBV19, the J call TRBJ1-1; D is perhaps TRBD1 (6 bases). This CDR3 is built from 14 residues. Germline lookup yields CDR1 LNHDA and CDR2 SQIVND (reference sequence). V lost 8 bases and J 3 bases, leaving 16 bases between the germline ends. The DNA of the CDR3 is TGTGCCAGTCGTCTAGAACAGGGTGACACTGAAGCTTTCTTT. Its protein is CASRLEQGDTEAFF.

The chain uses TRBV6-6 and TRBJ2-7, with 7 bases matching TRBD2. With 0 bases clipped from V and 7 bases from J, the junction kept 3 bases outside the gene matches. CDR1 MNHNY and CDR2 SVGAGI come from the germline V gene (reference sequence). This CDR3 is built from 13 residues. CDR3 region: CASSYSVAGEQYF. Written as DNA, the CDR3 is TGTGCCAGCAGTTACTCGGTAGCGGGTGAGCAGTACTTC.

CDR3 coding DNA: TGTGCCAGCAGTCTCGTAGGGGATCTCTCCTACGAGCAGTACTTC. Translated, it gives CASSLVGDLSYEQYF. The chain links TRBV6-1 to TRBJ2-7; perhaps TRBD1 as D (5 bases). Germline-derived CDR1 and CDR2 are MNHNS and SASEGT. The length of the CDR3 is 15 residues. V lost 5 bases, J lost 0 bases, and 14 bases lay in between.

The J gene is TRBJ1-5, the V gene TRBV7-8; TRBD1 aligns across 8 bases. V was clipped by 5 bases and J by 6 bases; unmatched bases: 18. The CDR3 is made up of 18 amino acids. The germline V gene has CDR1 SGHVS and CDR2 FQNEAQ. CDR3 sequence reads: CASSPDGKDRVRFQPQHF. In nucleotides, the CDR3 is TGTGCCAGCAGCCCAGACGGGAAGGACAGGGTCCGCTTTCAGCCCCAGCATTTT.

The chain is built from TRBV5-4 and TRBJ2-1; 7 bases line up with TRBD2. The CDR3 is made up of 15 amino acids. CDR1 and CDR2 (germline): SGHNT, YYREEE (reference sequence). With V trimmed by 4 bases and J by 2 bases, 6 bases remained unmatched. For the CDR3, the DNA is TGTGCCAGCAGCCCCCCGGGGGGAACCTACAATGAGCAGTTCTTC. Its translation is CASSPPGGTYNEQFF.

The CDR3 is CASSQGTDYQETQYF. The DNA of the CDR3 is TGTGCCAGCAGTCAGGGGACGGACTACCAAGAGACCCAGTACTTC. This chain links TRBV6-5 with TRBJ2-5; TRBD1 is a possible D gene (6 bases). The CDR3 is 15 amino acids. V was trimmed by 5 bases and J by 0 bases, leaving 13 bases between them. Germline CDR1 and CDR2: MNHEY and SVGAGI.

J is TRBJ2-1 and V is TRBV27; TRBD2 aligns across 14 bases. The CDR3 consists of 17 residues. CDR1 MNHEY and CDR2 SMNVEV come from the germline V gene (reference sequence). V gave up 5 bases and J gave up 9 bases; unmatched junction bases: 12. CDR3 protein: CASSTARLAGGLGEQFF. DNA of the CDR3: TGTGCCAGCAGTACAGCCCGACTAGCGGGGGGGCTTGGTGAGCAGTTCTTC.

The chain has TRBV4-3 and TRBJ2-7; 8 positions match TRBD1. With 1 base clipped from V and 6 bases from J, the junction kept 11 bases outside the gene matches. CDR1 is LGHNA and CDR2 is YSLEER in the germline V gene. This CDR3 is 16 amino acids long. CDR3 nucleotide sequence: TGCGCCAGCAGCCAAGGTATAGCCAGGGGGCCCGTCGAGCAGTACTTC. This translates into CASSQGIARGPVEQYF.

This sequence joins TRBV6-5 and TRBJ1-1; TRBD1 agrees at 9 bases. Germline V lookup: CDR1 MNHEY, CDR2 SVGAGI. The CDR3 is 15 residues long. With V trimmed by 4 bases and J by 4 bases, 7 bases remained unmatched. Written as DNA, the CDR3 is TGTGCCAGCAGTTCCGGGACAGGGCATAGCACTGAAGCTTTCTTT. Its translation: CASSSGTGHSTEAFF.

This clone was seen just once. The J gene is TRBJ2-3, the V gene TRBV19, with 7 bases lining up with TRBD2. CDR3 length: 17 amino acids. Losses at the gene ends were 4 bases for V and 0 bases for J; bases not matched to a gene: 10. CDR1 and CDR2 from the germline V gene are LNHDA and SQIVND (reference sequence). The CDR3 DNA follows: TGTGCCAGTAGTAATAGGTGGAGCGGGGCTAGCACAGATACGCAGTATTTT. Translated, it gives CASSNRWSGASTDTQYF.